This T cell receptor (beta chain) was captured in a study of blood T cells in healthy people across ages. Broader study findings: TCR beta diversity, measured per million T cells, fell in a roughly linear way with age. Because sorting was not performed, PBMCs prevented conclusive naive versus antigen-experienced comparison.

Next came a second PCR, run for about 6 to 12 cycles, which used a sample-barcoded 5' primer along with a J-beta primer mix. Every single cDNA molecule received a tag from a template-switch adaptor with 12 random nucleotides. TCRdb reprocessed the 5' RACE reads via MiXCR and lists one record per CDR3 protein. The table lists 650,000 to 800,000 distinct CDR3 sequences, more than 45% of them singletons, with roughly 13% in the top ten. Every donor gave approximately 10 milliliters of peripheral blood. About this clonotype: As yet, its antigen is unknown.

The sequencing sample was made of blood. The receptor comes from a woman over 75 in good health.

CDR3 bases: TGTGCCCTAGTGCCCCGGGACAGGGGCCTCCGTAGCTCCTACAATGAGCAGTTCTTC. Encoded protein: CALVPRDRGLRSSYNEQFF. The chain carries TRBV30 and TRBJ2-1, with 10 bases matching TRBD1. Germline assignment: CDR1 GTSNPN and CDR2 SVGIG (reference sequence). This CDR3 has 19 amino acids. With V trimmed by 8 bases and J by 0 bases, 19 bases remained unmatched.